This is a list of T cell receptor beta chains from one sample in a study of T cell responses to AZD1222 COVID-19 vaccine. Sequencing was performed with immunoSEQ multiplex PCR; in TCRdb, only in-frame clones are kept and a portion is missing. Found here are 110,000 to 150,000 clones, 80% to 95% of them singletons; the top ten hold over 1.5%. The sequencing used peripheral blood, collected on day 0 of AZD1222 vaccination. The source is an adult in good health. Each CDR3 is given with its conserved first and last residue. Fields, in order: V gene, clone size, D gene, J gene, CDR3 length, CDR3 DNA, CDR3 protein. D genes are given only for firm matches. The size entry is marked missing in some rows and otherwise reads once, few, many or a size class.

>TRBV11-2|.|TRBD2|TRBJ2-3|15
TGTGCCAGCAGCCCCTTAGCGGGAGCGGAAGATACGCAGTATTTT
CASSPLAGAEDTQYF
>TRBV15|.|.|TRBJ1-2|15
TGTGCCACCAGCAGAGATGGCGGGGGGTATAATGGCTACACCTTC
CATSRDGGGYNGYTF
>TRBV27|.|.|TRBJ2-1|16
TGTGCCAGCACCCTTTTGAGGGGGAAGGATGCCAGTGAGCAGTTCTTC
CASTLLRGKDASEQFF
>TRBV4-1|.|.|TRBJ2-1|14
TGCGCCAGCAGCCATCACTCACTACCGCCCGCGCAGTTCTTC
CASSHHSLPPAQFF
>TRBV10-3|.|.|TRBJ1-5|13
TGTGCCTCTTCTGGAGGGGGGTATCAGCCCCAGCATTTT
CASSGGGYQPQHF
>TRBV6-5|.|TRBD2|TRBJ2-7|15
TGTGCCAGCAGTTACTCCCTAGCGGGAAGCTACGAGCAGTACTTC
CASSYSLAGSYEQYF
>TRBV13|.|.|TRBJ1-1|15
TGTGCCAGCAGCTTAAAAGGTGGGGGGGACACTGAAGCTTTCTTT
CASSLKGGGDTEAFF
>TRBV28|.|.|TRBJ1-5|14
TGTGCCAGCAGTCCCCCCGCAAACGGTCAGCCCCAGCATTTT
CASSPPANGQPQHF
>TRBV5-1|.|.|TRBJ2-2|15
TGCGCCAGCAGCTTGCTAGGGTTGGGAGCCGGGGAGCTGTTTTTT
CASSLLGLGAGELFF
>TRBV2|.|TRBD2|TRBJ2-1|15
TGTGCCAGCAGGACCTTACTAGCGACCTACAATGAGCAGTTCTTC
CASRTLLATYNEQFF
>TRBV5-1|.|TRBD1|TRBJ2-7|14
TGCGCCAGCAGCGCCGGGACAGGAGGCGGCGAGCAGTACTTC
CASSAGTGGGEQYF
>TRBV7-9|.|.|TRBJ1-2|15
TGTGCCAGCAGCTGGAGTGGCGGAGCTAACTATGGCTACACCTTC
CASSWSGGANYGYTF
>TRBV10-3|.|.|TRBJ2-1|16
TGTGCCATCAGTGAGTCGGTGGGAGGTGCCTACAATGAGCAGTTCTTC
CAISESVGGAYNEQFF
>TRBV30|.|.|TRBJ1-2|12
TGTGCCTGGAGTGCGGGTAGGGATGGCTACACCTTC
CAWSAGRDGYTF
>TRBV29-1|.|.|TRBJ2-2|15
TGCAGCGTTGAAGATCGGCAGGGGGGCACCGGGGAGCTGTTTTTT
CSVEDRQGGTGELFF
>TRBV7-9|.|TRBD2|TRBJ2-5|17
TGTGCCAGCAGCTTGGGGCGCGGGAGGGCACGCCCCGAGACCCAGTACTTC
CASSLGRGRARPETQYF
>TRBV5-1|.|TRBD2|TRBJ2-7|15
TGCGCCAGCAGCTACGGAAGAGGGGAGGGAGAAAAGCAGTACTTC
CASSYGRGEGEKQYF
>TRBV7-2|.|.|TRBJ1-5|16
TGTGCCAGCAGCTTAGCGCGGGCCGTCAGCCATCAGCCCCAGCATTTT
CASSLARAVSHQPQHF
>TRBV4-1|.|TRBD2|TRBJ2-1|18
TGCGCCAGCAGCCGCGGACTAGCGGGAGTCACCCTGGGGTATGAGCAGTTCTTC
CASSRGLAGVTLGYEQFF
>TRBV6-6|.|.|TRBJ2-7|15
TGTGCCAGCAGTTACACTCCTCAGGGGTCCTACGAGCAGTACTTC
CASSYTPQGSYEQYF
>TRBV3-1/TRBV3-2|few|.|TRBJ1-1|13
TGTGCCAGCAGCCTGAGTGGGGGAGGTGAAGCTTTCTTT
CASSLSGGGEAFF
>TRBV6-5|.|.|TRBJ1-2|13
TGTGCCACCGCGCGGAGGTCTTACTATGGCTACACCTTC
CATARRSYYGYTF
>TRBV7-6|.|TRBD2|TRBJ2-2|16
TGTGCCAGCAGCCGCCCACTAGCGGGTGAGACCGGGGAGCTGTTTTTT
CASSRPLAGETGELFF
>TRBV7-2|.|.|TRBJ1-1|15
TGTGCCAGCAGCTTTCGCAGTTTGAGGAACACTGAAGCTTTCTTT
CASSFRSLRNTEAFF
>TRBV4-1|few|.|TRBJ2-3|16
TGCGCCAGCAGCCGGACCCCGACAGAAATCACAGATACGCAGTATTTT
CASSRTPTEITDTQYF
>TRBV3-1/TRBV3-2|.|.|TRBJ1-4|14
TGTGCCAGCAGCCATCGACAGCCAAACGAAAAACTGTTTTTT
CASSHRQPNEKLFF
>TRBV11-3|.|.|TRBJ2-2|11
TGTGCCAGCAGCAACACCGGGGAGCTGTTTTTT
CASSNTGELFF
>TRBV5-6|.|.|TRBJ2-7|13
TGTGCCAGCAGCCTTTGGCGGGGCTACGAGCAGTACTTC
CASSLWRGYEQYF
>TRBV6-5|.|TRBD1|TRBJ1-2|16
TGTGCCAGCAGTTACTCAGGATACAGGGGGGACTATGGCTACACCTTC
CASSYSGYRGDYGYTF